This entry features one T cell receptor beta chain sequence. It has no known antigen specificity. No clone much larger than this one lies a single base away; base qualities are absent. Using the deep immunoSEQ assay, TCR CDR3 regions were amplified from genomic DNA by multiplex PCR. Extracted genomic DNA from each cell subset was spread evenly across all wells of several immunoSEQ 96-well plates, with each plate serving as a replicate. For sorted subsets, each replicate PCR was loaded with roughly 200 ng genomic DNA, equivalent to 25,000 to 35,000 T cell genomes. Purified libraries were quantified with a Qubit 3.0 fluorometer, sized on a Bioanalyzer 2100, and re-quantified with the KAPA Library Quantification kit. Every immunoSEQ 96-well plate was sequenced on a separate single-read 150-cycle Illumina NextSeq 550 flow cell. Regarding the original processing steps: Because the immunoSEQ output included only junctional sequences and no quality scores, the filtering could not be the same as the filtering used for full-length reads. Sequences were annotated with PyIR, a Python wrapper for IgBLAST v1.9, using IMGT germline references to assign V/J genes and CDR3. Reads were filtered out if the reads had weak V/J assignments (E-value above 1e-6), no CDR3, stop codons, out-of-frame junctions, or ambiguous translated residues. A V3J clonotype was defined by an identical inferred V gene, J gene, and CDR3 amino acid sequence. The percentage overlap between two repertoires was calculated by dividing the number of shared unique clonotypes by the size of the smaller repertoire. Richness of each repertoire was evaluated using RTK rarefaction, the Chao1 estimator, and Recon v2.1 estimates of unobserved clonotypes. Generation probabilities for all TCRbeta clonotypes obtained by the gDNA method from a handful of donors were computed using OLGA. TCRdb took over this immuneACCESS table, retaining in-frame rearrangements with V and J assigned. Such tables are incomplete; in checked studies, under half of the missing clones stem from an unresolved V gene, and the remainder is unexplained. V and J calls plus clone size are reproduced from that table; the DNA served to infer D and trimming. The sample includes roughly 1 million clones, with approximately 72% observed a single time. The ten top clones hold less than 1.5% of the sample.

The data stem from a study of shared clonotypes between healthy human individuals (dated by TCRdb to about 2020). Describing the broader study: A few men and two women, aged 18 to 49 years, made up the cohort. Per donor, three plates each were used for CD4 naive and CD4 memory, two for CD8 naive, and one for CD8 memory. Blood TCR repertoires of about five healthy adults were deeply sequenced to estimate repertoire size and the extent of clonotype sharing between individuals. Libraries were prepared and TCR repertoires were sequenced by different laboratories using diverse techniques, in order to increase sequencing depth and limit assay-specific biases. Each donor's leukapheresis produced roughly between about 0.85 and 10 billion PBMCs. The paper as a whole reports these results and caveats: Sampling was limited to blood, and TCR repertoires in tissue likely differ from TCR repertoires in blood. Incomplete sequencing was indicated by rarefaction of sorted-subset datasets, despite the large sequencing depth. Because the study included only a small number of donors, the genetic and exposure-history diversity represented was limited. Based on pairwise subsampling, the degree of clonotype sharing among donors was expected to be affected by sequencing depth. Approximately 5% of naive CD4, roughly 3.5% of naive CD8, roughly 2.4% of memory CD4, and more than 0.35% of memory CD8 clonotypes were shared across four donors. Larger estimated clonotype richness was generally found for naive subsets than for memory subsets. Compared with non-shared clonotypes, clonotypes shared by all four sorted-subset donors had higher generation probabilities.

The V end loses 0 bases and the J end loses 2 bases, and a stretch of 8 bases separates them. The CDR3 runs 15 amino acids, cysteine and phenylalanine included. The CDR3 DNA has 45 bases and is translated from base 1. CDR1 and CDR2 are read off the germline V gene as SGHDT and YYEEEE. The donors were healthy, HIV-negative adults who had no recently reported acute infections or vaccinations. Every donor was a Caucasian adult living in Nashville, Tennessee, USA. CD4+ T cells were enriched by magnetic negative selection; naive cells were then positively selected on CD45RA, and the negative fraction formed the memory subset. Blood was collected by leukapheresis, and PBMCs were isolated by Ficoll-Histopaque density gradient centrifugation and then cryopreserved in liquid nitrogen vapor phase. Analytical flow cytometry was used to check the purity and quantity of each magnetically sorted T cell population. From each sorted fraction, genomic DNA was isolated and quantified by UV absorbance on a Nanodrop 2000c.

The sample taken for sequencing was memory CD4+ T cells sorted from blood. The cell subset or site tag for this specimen amounts to: CD45RA-negative fraction. The chain was built from TRBV5-6 and TRBJ2-2, with no confident D gene call. The receptor was isolated from a man aged 18 to 29 in good health. The CDR3 sequence is CASSLGPANTGELFF. In nucleotides, the sequence is TGTGCCAGCAGCTTGGGGCCAGCTAACACCGGGGAGCTGTTTTTT.